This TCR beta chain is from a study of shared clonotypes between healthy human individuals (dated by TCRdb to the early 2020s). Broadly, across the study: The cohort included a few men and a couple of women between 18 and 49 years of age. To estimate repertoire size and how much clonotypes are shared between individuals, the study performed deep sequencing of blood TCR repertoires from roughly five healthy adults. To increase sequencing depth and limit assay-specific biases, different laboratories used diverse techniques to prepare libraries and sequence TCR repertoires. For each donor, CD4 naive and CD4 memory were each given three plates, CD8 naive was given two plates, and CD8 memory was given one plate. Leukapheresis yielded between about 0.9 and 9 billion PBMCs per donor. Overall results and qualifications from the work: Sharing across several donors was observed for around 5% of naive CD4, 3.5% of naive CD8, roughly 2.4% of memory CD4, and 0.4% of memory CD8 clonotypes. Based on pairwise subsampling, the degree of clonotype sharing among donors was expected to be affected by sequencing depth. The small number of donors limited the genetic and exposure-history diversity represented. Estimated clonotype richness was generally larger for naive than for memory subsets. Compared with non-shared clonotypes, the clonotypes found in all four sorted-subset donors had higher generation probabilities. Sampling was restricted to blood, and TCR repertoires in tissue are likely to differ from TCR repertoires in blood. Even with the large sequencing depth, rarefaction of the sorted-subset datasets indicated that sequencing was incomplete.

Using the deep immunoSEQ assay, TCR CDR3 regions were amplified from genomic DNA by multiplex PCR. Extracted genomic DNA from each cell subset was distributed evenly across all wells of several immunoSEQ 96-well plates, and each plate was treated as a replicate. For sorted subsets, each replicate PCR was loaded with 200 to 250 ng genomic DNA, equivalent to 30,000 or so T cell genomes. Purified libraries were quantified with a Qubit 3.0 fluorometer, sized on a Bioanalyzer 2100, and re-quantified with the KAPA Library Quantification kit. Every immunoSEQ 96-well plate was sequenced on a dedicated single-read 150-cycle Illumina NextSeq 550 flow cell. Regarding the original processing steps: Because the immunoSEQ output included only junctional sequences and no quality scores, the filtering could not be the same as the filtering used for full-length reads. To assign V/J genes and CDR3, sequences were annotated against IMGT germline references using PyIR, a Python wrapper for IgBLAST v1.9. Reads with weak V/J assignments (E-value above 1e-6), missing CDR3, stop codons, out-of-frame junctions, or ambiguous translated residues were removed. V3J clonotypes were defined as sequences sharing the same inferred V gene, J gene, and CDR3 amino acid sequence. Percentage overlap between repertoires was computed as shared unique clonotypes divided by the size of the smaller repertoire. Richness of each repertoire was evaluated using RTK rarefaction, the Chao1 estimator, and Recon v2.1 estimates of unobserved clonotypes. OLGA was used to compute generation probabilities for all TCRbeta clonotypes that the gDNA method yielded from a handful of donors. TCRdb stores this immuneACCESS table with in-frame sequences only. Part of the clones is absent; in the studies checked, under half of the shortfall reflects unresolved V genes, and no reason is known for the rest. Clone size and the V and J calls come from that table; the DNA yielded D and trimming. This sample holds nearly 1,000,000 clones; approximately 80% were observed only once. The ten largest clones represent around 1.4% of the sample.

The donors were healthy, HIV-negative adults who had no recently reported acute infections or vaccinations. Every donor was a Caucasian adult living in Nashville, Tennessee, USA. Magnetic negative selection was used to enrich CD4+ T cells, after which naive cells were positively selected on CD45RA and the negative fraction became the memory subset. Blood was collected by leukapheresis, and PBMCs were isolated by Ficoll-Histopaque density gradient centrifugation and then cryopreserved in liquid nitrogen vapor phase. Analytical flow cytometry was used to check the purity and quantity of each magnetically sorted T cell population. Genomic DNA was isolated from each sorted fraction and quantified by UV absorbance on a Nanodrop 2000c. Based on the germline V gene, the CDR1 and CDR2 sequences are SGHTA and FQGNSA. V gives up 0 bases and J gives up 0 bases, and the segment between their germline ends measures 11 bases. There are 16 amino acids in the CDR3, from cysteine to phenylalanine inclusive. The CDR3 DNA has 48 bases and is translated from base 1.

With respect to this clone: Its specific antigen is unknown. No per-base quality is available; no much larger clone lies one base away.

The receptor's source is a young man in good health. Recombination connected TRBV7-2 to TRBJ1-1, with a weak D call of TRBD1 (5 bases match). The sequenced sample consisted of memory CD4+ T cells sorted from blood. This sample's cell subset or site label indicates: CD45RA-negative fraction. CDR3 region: CASSLAAGSMNTEAFF. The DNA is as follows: TGTGCCAGCAGCTTAGCGGCAGGGAGTATGAACACTGAAGCTTTCTTT.